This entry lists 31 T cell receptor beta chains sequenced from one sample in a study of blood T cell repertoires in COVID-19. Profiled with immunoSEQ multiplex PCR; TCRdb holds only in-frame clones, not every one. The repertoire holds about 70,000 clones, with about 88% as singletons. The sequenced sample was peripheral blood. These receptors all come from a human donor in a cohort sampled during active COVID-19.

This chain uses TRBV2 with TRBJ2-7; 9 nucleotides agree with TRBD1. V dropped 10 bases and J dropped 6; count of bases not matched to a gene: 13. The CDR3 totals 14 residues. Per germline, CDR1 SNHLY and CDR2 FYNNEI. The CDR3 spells CATIRDRDLGEQYV. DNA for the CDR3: TGTGCCACGATCCGGGACAGGGATTTGGGCGAGCAGTACGTC.

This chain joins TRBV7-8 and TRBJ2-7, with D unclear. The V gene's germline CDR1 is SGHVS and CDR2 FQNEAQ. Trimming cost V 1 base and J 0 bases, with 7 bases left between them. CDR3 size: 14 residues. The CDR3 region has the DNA TGTGCCAGCAGCTTAGACAGCCGCTCCTACGAGCAGTACGTC. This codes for CASSLDSRSYEQYV.

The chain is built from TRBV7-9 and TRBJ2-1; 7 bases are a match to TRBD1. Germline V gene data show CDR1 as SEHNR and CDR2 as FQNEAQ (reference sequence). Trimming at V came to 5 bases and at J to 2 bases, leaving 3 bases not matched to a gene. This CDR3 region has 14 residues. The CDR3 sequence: CASSPGQTYNEQFF. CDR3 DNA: TGTGCCAGCAGCCCGGGACAGACCTACAATGAGCAGTTCTTC.

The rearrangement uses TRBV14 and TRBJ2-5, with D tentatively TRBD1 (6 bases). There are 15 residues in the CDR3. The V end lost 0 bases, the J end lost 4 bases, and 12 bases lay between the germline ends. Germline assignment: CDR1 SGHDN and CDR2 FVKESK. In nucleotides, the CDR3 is TGTGCCAGCAGCCAAGATACCAACAGGGCAGAGACCCAGTACTTC. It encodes CASSQDTNRAETQYF.

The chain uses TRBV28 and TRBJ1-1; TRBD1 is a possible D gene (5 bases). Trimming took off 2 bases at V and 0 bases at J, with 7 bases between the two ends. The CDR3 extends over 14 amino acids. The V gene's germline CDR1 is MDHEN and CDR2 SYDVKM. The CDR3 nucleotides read TGTGCCAGCAGTTTAGACAGTATGAACACTGAAGCTTTCTTT. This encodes CASSLDSMNTEAFF.

DNA for the CDR3: TGTGCCAGCAGCCCGACAGGGGATGAGCAGTTCTTC. Translated: CASSPTGDEQFF. This sequence joins TRBV12-3 or TRBV12-4 and TRBJ2-1, with 8 bases lining up with TRBD1. V gave up 6 bases and J gave up 8 bases; unmatched junction bases: 3. This CDR3 is 12 amino acids long.

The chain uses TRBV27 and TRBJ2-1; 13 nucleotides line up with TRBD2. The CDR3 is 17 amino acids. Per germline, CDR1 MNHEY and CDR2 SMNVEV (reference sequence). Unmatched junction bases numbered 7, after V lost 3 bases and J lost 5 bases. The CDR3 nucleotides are TGTGCCAGCAGTTTTGTTGGACTAGCGGGAGAGCACAATGAGCAGTTCTTC. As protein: CASSFVGLAGEHNEQFF.

CDR3: CASSLGQGQETQYF. The CDR3 DNA is TGCGCCAGCAGCCTTGGACAGGGGCAAGAGACCCAGTACTTC. The V call is TRBV5-1, the J call TRBJ2-5; 9 bases agree with TRBD1. Germline CDR1 is SGHRS and CDR2 is YFSETQ. V shed 4 bases and J 2 bases; nucleotides not matched to a gene: 3. This CDR3 is built from 14 residues.

Written as DNA, the CDR3 is TGTGCCAGCAGTTACTTACAGGGATCTGGCACTGAAGCTTTCTTT. Translating gives CASSYLQGSGTEAFF. This chain uses TRBV6-5 with TRBJ1-1, with D maybe TRBD1 (6 bases). Germline V CDR1 and CDR2: MNHEY, SVGAGI. Trimming removed 1 base at V and 4 bases at J, with 13 bases between. The CDR3 extends over 15 amino acids.

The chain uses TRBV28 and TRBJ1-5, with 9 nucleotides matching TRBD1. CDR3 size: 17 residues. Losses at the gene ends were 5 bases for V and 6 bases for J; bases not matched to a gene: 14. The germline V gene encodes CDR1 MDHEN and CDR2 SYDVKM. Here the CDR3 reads CASSPGQGLGVGQPQHF. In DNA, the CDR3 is TGTGCCAGCAGTCCAGGACAGGGGCTCGGGGTGGGTCAGCCCCAGCATTTT.

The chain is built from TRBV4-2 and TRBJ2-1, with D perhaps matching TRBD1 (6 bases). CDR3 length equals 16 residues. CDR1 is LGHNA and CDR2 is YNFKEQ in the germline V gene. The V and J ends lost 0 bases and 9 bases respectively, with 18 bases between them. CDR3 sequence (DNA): TGTGCCAGCAGCCAAGAATGGACTGGGGGCCTTGGTGAGCAGTTCTTC. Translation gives CASSQEWTGGLGEQFF.

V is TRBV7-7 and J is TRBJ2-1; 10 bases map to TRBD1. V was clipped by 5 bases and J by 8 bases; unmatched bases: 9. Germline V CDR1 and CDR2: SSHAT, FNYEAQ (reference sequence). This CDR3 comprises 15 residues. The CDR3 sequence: CASSRTGGFFDEQFF. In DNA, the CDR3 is TGTGCCAGCAGCCGGACAGGGGGTTTTTTCGATGAGCAGTTCTTC.

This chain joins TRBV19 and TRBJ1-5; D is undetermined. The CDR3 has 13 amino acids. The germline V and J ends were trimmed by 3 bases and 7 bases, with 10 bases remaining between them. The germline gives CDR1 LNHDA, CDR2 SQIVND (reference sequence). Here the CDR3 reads CASSIIGRQPQHF. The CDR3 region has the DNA TGTGCCAGTAGTATTATCGGTCGACAGCCCCAGCATTTT.

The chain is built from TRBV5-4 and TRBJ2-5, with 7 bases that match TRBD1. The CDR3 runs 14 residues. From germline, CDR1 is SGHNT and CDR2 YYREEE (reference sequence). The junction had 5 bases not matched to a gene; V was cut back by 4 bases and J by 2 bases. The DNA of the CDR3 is TGTGCCAGCAGCGCCCGGGACAGTCAAGAGACCCAGTACTTC. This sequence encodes CASSARDSQETQYF. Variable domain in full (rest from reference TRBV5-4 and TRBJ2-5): ETGVTQSPTHLIKTRGQQVTLRCSSQSGHNTVSWYQQALGQGPQFIFQYYREEENGRGNFPPRFSGLQFPNYSSELNVNALELDDSALYLCASSARDSQETQYFGPGTRLLVL.

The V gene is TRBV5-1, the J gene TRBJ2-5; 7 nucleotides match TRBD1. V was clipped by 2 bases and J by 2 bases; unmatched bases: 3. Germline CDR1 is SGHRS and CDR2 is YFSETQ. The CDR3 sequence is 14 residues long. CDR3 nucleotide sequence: TGCGCCAGCAGCTTTGGACAGGAACAAGAGACCCAGTACTTC. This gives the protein CASSFGQEQETQYF.

In DNA form, the CDR3 reads TGTGCCAGCAGTGAAGGACAGTTCGGCGAGCAGTACTTC. It yields the protein CASSEGQFGEQYF. The chain employs TRBV6-1 and TRBJ2-7, with D tentatively TRBD1 (5 bases). V lost 1 base to trimming and J lost 6 bases, with 10 bases between them. CDR3 size: 13 residues. Germline-derived CDR1 and CDR2 are MNHNS and SASEGT.

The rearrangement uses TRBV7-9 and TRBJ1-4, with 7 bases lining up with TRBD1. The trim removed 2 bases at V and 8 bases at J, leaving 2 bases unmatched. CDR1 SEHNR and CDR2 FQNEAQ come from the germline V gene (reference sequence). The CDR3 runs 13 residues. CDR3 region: CASSLPTGEKLFF. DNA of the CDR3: TGTGCCAGCAGCTTACCGACAGGGGAAAAACTGTTTTTT.

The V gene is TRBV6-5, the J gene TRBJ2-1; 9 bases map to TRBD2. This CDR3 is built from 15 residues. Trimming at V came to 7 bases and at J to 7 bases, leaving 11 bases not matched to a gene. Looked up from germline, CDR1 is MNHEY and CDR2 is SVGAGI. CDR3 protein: CASMAAGGNLNEQFF. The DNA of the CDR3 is TGTGCCAGCATGGCCGCGGGAGGGAATCTGAATGAGCAGTTCTTC.

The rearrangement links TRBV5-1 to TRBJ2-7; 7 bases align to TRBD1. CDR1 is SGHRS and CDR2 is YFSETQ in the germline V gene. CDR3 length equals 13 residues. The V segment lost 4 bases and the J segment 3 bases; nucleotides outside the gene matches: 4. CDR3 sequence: CASSQGTDYEQYV. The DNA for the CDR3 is TGCGCCAGCAGCCAAGGGACAGACTACGAGCAGTACGTC.

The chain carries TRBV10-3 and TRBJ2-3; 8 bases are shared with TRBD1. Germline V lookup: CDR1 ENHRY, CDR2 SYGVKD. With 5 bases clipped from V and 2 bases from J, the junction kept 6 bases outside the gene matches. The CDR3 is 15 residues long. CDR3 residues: CAISPTGAFTDTQYF. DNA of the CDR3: TGTGCCATCAGTCCGACAGGGGCCTTCACAGATACGCAGTATTTT.

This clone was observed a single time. The CDR3 loop is CASSQGTGEQFF. As DNA, the CDR3 is TGTGCCAGCAGCCAAGGGACAGGCGAGCAGTTCTTC. The chain is built from TRBV3-1 (or the pseudogene TRBV3-2) and TRBJ2-1, with TRBD1 identical over 7 bases. Germline-derived CDR1 and CDR2 are LGHDT and YNNKEL (reference sequence). CDR3 length: 12 residues. V was clipped by 1 base and J by 10 bases; unmatched bases: 1.

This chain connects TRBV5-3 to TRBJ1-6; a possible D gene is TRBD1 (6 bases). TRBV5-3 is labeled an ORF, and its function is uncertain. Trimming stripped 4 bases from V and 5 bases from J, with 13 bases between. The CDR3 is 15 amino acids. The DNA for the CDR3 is TGTGCCAGAAGCCAAACACAGGGACATAATTCACCCCTCCACTTT. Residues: CARSQTQGHNSPLHF.

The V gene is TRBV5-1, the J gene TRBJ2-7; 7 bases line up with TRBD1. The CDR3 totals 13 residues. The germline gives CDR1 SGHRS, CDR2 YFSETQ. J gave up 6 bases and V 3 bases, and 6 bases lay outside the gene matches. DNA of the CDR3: TGCGCCAGCAGCTCTCAACAGGGGTTCGAGCAGTACTTC. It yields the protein CASSSQQGFEQYF.

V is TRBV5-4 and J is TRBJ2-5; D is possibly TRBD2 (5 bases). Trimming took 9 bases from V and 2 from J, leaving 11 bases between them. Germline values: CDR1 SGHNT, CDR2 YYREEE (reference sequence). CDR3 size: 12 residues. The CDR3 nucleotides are TGTGCCACCTGGACTCATCAAGAGACCCAGTACTTC. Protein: CATWTHQETQYF.

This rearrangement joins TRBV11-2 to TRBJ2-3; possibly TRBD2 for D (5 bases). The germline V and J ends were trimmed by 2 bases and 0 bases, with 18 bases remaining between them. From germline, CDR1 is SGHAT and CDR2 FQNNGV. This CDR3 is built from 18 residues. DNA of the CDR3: TGTGCCAGCAGCTTAAAGGTAGCGACATCAACTAGCACAGATACGCAGTATTTT. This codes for CASSLKVATSTSTDTQYF.

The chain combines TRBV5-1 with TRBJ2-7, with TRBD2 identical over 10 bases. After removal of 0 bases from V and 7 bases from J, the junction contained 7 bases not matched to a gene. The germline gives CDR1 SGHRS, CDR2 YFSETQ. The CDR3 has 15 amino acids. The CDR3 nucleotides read TGCGCCAGCAGCTTGGGCCTAGCGGGAGTGGAAGAGCAGTACTTC. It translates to CASSLGLAGVEEQYF.

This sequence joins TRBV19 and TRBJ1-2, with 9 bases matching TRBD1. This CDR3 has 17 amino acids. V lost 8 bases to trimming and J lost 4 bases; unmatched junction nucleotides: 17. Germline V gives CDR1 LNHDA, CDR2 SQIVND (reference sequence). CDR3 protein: CASFSATGGWRGYGYTF. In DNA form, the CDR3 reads TGTGCCAGTTTTTCGGCAACAGGGGGCTGGCGTGGCTATGGCTACACCTTC. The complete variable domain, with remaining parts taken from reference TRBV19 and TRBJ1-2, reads DGGITQSPKYLFRKEGQNVTLSCEQNLNHDAMYWYRQDPGQGLRLIYYSQIVNDFQKGDIAEGYSVSREKKESFPLTVTSAQKNPTAFYLCASFSATGGWRGYGYTFGSGTRLTVV.

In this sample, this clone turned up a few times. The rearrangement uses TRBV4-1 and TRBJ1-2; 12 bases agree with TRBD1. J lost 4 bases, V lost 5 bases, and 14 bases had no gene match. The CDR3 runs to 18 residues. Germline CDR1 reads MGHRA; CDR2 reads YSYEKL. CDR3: CASSKMGTGTGGRYGYTF. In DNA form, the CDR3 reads TGCGCCAGCAGCAAGATGGGCACCGGGACAGGGGGCCGCTATGGCTACACCTTC.

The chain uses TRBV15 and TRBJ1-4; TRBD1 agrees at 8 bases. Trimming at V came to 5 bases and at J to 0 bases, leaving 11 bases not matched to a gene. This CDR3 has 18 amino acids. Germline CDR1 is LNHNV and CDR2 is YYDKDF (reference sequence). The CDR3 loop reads CATSPDRGRRATNEKLFF. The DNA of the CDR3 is TGTGCCACCAGCCCCGACAGGGGTAGAAGGGCAACTAATGAAAAACTGTTTTTT.

CDR3 residues: CASSLDDLGAMNTEAFF. DNA of the CDR3: TGCGCCAGCAGCTTGGACGATCTGGGGGCCATGAACACTGAAGCTTTCTTT. The J gene is TRBJ1-1, the V gene TRBV5-1, with D maybe TRBD1 (6 bases). Between the trimmed V and J ends, which lost 0 bases and 0 bases, there was a span of 15 bases. The CDR3 has 17 residues. Looked up from germline, CDR1 is SGHRS and CDR2 is YFSETQ.

The CDR3 bases are TGTGCCAGCAGTAATGGCGGGACGCAGAATGAAAAACTGTTTTTT. As protein: CASSNGGTQNEKLFF. The chain combines TRBV28 with TRBJ1-4; possibly TRBD1 for D (5 bases). The germline CDR1 and CDR2 sequences are MDHEN and SYDVKM. The CDR3 is 15 residues long. Trimming cost V 5 bases and J 5 bases, with 15 bases left between them.